Below, one TCR beta chain is given with its context. No antigen is known for it. The data stem from a study of T cell repertoires in cytomegalovirus infection. Across the study: Researchers turned to recently identified HLA-C-restricted CMV epitopes as well as well-studied HLA-B-restricted ones. Both a matching HLA type and CMV infection were indicated by public TCR beta signatures. Study findings and constraints: The study found HLA-C-restricted CMV-specific TCR beta clonotypes dominating the ex vivo response. The study identified carriers of CMV plus the relevant HLA from cumulative public TCR beta family frequency.

The CDR3 is 15 residues long. Germline CDR1 reads LNHDA; CDR2 reads SQIVND (reference sequence). Trimming removed 3 bases at V and 0 bases at J, with 12 bases between. TCRdb used MiXCR to reprocess the reads, holding one entry per CDR3 protein. The sample shows tens of thousands of distinct CDR3 sequences, over 20% of them seen only once. This TCR came from a human donor in good health (CMV status not recorded). Some clones in this sample may be carry-over from other donors' samples. The sample here was CD8+ T cells from cultured PBMCs, taken from culture after CMV antigen stimulation. The rearrangement links TRBV19 to TRBJ2-7; D may correspond to TRBD1 or TRBD2 (5 bases each). CDR3 protein: CASSIEGLSSYEQYF. CDR3 DNA: TGTGCCAGTAGTATCGAGGGGCTCAGCTCCTACGAGCAGTACTTC.